This T cell receptor (beta chain) originates from a study of shared clonotypes between healthy human individuals. V was shortened by 3 bases and J by 1 base, with 6 bases between the two germline ends. There are 13 residues in the CDR3. CDR1 LNHDA and CDR2 SQIVND come from the germline V gene (reference sequence). Only in-frame clones appear in the TCRdb table, and some are missing; sequencing was by immunoSEQ multiplex PCR. Altogether 2,500,000 or so clones are present, 85% to 95% being singletons, with the ten largest covering 0.11% to 0.15%. Donation came from healthy HIV-negative adults that had no recent acute infections or vaccinations. CD4+ cells yielded CD45RA+ naive and CD45RA-negative memory subsets. This clone was seen more than once but under ten times.

The sequenced sample consisted of naive CD4+ T cells sorted from blood. As to subset: CD45RA+ positively selected. This chain uses TRBV19 with TRBJ1-1; D ambiguous. The source is a man aged 18 to 30 in good health. The CDR3 region is CASSMNANTEAFF. The DNA of the CDR3 is TGTGCCAGTAGTATGAATGCGAACACTGAAGCTTTCTTT. The variable domain in full, with the rest retrieved from reference TRBV19 and TRBJ1-1, is DGGITQSPKYLFRKEGQNVTLSCEQNLNHDAMYWYRQDPGQGLRLIYYSQIVNDFQKGDIAEGYSVSREKKESFPLTVTSAQKNPTAFYLCASSMNANTEAFFGQGTRLTVV.